This T cell receptor beta chain was captured by sequencing in a study of T cells in Graves' hyperthyroidism and ophthalmopathy. This clonotype was seen only a few times. A read error is likely, as this CDR3 ends without the conserved phenylalanine or tryptophan. The TCR beta CDR3 regions underwent amplification using RNA transcripts as the source. With the HTBI primer set, the TCR CDR3 went through a first round of RT-PCR. TCRdb analysed the multiplex PCR reads with MiXCR anew, one entry per CDR3 protein. The sample shows about 400,000 distinct CDR3 sequences, roughly 13% of them seen only once. Trimming shortened V by 5 bases and J by 2 bases, and 25 bases separated the two germline ends. CDR1 and CDR2 (germline): MDHEN, SYDVKM. CDR3 length: 19 residues. Researchers defined stable Graves' hyperthyroidism as no ophthalmopathy progression within 18 months. The patients, who ranged from 18 to 65 in age, presented with newly diagnosed hyperthyroidism lasting under 2 months.

The chain uses TRBV28 and TRBJ2-1; the D gene is possibly TRBD2 (7 bases). The receptor was isolated from a woman aged 18-30 years with Graves' hyperthyroidism. The specimen was blood. This chain's CDR3 is CASSAPTQGGGTPYNEQFL. CDR3 in DNA: TGTGCCAGCAGTGCCCCCACCCAAGGGGGGGGTACCCCCTACAATGAGCAGTTCCTC.